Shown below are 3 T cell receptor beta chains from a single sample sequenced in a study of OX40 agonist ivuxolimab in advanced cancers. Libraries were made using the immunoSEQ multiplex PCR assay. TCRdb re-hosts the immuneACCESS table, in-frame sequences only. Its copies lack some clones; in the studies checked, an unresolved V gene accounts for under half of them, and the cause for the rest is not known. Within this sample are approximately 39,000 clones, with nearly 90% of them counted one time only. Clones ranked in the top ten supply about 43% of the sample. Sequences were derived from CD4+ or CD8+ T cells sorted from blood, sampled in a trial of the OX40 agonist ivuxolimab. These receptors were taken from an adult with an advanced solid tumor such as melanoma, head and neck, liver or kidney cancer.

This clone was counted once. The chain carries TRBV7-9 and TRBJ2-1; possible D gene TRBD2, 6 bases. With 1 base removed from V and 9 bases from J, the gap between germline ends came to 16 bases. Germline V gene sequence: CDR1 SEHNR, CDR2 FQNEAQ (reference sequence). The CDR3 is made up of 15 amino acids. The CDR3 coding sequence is TGTGCCAGCAGCTTAGGGGTCGGCGGGGTGGTTGAGCAGTTCTTC. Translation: CASSLGVGGVVEQFF.

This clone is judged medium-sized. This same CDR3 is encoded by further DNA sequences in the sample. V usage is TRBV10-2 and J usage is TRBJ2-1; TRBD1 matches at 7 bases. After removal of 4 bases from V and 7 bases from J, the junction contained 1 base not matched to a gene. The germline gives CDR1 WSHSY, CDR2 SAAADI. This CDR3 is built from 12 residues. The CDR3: CASSGQGNEQFF. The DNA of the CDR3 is TGCGCCAGCAGTGGACAGGGTAATGAGCAGTTCTTC.

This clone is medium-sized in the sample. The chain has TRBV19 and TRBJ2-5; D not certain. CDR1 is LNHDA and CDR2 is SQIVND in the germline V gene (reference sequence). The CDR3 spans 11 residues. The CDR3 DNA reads TGTGGCACCCAGTGGGGAGAGACCCAGTACTTC. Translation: CGTQWGETQYF.